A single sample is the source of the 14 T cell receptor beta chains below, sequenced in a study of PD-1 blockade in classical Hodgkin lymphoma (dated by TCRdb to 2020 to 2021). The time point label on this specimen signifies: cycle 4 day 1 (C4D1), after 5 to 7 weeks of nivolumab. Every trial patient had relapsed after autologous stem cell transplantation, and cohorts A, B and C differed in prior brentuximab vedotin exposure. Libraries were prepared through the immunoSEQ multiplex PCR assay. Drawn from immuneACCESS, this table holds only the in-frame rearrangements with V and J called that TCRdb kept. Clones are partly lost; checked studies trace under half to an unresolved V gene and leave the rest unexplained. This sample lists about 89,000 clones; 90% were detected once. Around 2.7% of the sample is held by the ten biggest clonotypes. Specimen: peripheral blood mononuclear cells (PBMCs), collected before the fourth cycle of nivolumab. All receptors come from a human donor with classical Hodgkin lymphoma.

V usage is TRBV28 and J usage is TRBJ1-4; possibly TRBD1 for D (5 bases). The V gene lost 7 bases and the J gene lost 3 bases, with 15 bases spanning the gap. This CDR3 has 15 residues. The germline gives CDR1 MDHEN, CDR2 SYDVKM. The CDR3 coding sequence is TGTGCCAGCACCGGGGGACCGCCACCTAATGAAAAACTGTTTTTT. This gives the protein CASTGGPPPNEKLFF.

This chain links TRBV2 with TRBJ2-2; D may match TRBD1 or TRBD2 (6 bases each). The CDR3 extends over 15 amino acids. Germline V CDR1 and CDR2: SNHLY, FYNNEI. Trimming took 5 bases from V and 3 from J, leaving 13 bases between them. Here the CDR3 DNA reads TGTGCCAGCAGTAAACTAAGGGGGGACACCGGGGAGCTGTTTTTT. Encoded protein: CASSKLRGDTGELFF.

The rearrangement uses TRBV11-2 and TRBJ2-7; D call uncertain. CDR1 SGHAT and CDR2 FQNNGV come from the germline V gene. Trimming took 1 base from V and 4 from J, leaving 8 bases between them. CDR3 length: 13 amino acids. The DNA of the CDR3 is TGTGCCAGCAGCTTAGCGGCTGAGTACGAGCAGTACTTC. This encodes CASSLAAEYEQYF.

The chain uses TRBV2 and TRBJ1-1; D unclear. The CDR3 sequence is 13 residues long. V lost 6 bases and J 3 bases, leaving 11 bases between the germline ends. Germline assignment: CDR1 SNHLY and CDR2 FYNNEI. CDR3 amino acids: CASRDGRDTEAFF. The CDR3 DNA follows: TGTGCCAGCAGAGACGGAAGGGACACTGAAGCTTTCTTT. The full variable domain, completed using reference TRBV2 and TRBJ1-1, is EPEVTQTPSHQVTQMGQEVILRCVPISNHLYFYWYRQILGQKVEFLVSFYNNEISEKSEIFDDQFSVERPDGSNFTLKIRSTKLEDSAMYFCASRDGRDTEAFFGQGTRLTVV.

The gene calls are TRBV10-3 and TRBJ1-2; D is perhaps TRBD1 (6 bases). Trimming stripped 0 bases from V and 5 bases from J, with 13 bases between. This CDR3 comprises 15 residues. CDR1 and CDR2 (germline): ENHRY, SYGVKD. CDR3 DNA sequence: TGTGCCATCAGTGAGTCAACAGGGTTTAGGTATGGCTACACCTTC. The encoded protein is CAISESTGFRYGYTF.

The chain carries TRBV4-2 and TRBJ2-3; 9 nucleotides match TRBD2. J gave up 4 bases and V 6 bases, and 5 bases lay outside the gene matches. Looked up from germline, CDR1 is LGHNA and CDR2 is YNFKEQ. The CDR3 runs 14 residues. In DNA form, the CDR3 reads TGTGCCAGCAGTTTACTAGCGGGCGCAGATACGCAGTATTTT. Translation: CASSLLAGADTQYF.

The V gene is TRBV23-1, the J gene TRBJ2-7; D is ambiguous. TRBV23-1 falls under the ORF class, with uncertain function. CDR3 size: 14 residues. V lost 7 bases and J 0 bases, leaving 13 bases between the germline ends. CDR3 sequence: CASKTRAGSYEQYF. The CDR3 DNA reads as TGCGCCAGCAAAACCCGGGCAGGCTCCTACGAGCAGTACTTC.

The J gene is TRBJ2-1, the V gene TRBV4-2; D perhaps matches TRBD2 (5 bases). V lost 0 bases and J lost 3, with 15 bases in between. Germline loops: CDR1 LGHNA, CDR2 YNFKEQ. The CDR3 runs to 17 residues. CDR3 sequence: CASSQEERGTSYNEQFF. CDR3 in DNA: TGTGCCAGCAGCCAAGAAGAACGGGGTACGAGCTACAATGAGCAGTTCTTC.

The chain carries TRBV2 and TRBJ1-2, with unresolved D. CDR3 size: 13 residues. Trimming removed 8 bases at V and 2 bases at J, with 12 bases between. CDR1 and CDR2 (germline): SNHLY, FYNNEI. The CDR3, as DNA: TGTGCCAGCTTGTACGGGAGGAACTATGGCTACACCTTC. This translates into CASLYGRNYGYTF.

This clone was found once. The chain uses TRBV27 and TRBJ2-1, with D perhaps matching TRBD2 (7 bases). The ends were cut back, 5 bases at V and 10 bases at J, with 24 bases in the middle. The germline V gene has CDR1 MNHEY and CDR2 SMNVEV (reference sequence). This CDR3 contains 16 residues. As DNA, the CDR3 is TGTGCCAGCAGTATCGTTGCGGGGGCGGTCCCGGGCGAGCAGTTCTTC. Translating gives CASSIVAGAVPGEQFF.

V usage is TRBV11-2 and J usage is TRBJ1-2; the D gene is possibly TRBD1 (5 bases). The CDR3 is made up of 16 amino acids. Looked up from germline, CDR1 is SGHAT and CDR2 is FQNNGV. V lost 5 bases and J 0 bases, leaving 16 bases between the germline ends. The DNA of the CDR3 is TGTGCCAGCAGCCATTCAGGGATTAGGGCTAACTATGGCTACACCTTC. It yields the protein CASSHSGIRANYGYTF.

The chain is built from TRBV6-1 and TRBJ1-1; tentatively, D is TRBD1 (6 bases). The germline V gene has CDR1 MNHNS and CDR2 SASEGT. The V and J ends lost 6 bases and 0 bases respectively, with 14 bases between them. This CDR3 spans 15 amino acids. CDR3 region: CASRGLTGLNTEAFF. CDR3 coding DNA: TGTGCCAGCAGGGGTCTCACAGGGCTGAACACTGAAGCTTTCTTT.

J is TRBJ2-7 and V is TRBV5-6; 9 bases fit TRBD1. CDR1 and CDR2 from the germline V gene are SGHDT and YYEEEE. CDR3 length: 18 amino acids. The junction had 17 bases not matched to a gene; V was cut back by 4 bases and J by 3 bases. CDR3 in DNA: TGTGCCAGCAGCACAACACACATCGGGACAGGGTTCCTCTACGAGCAGTACTTC. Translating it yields CASSTTHIGTGFLYEQYF.

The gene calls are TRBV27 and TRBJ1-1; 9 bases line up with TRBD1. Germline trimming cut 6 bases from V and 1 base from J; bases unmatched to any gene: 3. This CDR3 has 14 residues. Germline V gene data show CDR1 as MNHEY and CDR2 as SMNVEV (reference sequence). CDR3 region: CASRGQGPNTEAFF. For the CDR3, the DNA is TGTGCCAGCAGAGGACAGGGGCCGAACACTGAAGCTTTCTTT.